Following are 21 T cell receptor beta chains from one sample sequenced in a study of cytomegalovirus exposure and HLA in healthy donors. A multiplex PCR was run with 60 Vbeta primers and 13 Jbeta primers. Measured with immunoSEQ multiplex PCR; TCRdb has only the in-frame clones, and not every one. Its table lists some 48,000 clones. Sample: PBMCs. These receptors originate from a woman aged 40-49 years in good health and CMV-seronegative.

This chain uses TRBV4-3 with TRBJ2-3, with D possibly matching TRBD1 (5 bases). CDR3 length equals 16 residues. V was trimmed by 0 bases and J by 2 bases, leaving 12 bases between them. Germline CDR1 LGHNA, CDR2 YSLEER. CDR3 residues: CASSQEYTGATDTQYF. The CDR3 DNA follows: TGCGCCAGCAGCCAAGAGTACACAGGTGCCACAGATACGCAGTATTTT.

The chain uses TRBV29-1 and TRBJ2-7, with 7 bases that match TRBD1. Unmatched junction bases numbered 7, after V lost 2 bases and J lost 6 bases. Germline CDR1 reads SQVTM; CDR2 reads ANQGSEA. This CDR3 region has 13 residues. DNA for the CDR3: TGCAGCGTTGAATACAGGGGTTGGGGCGAGCAGTACTTC. It encodes CSVEYRGWGEQYF.

V usage is TRBV6-1 and J usage is TRBJ2-1, with no clear D. From germline, CDR1 is MNHNS and CDR2 SASEGT. Deletions cut 3 bases from V and 2 bases from J, with 8 bases between. This CDR3 is built from 14 residues. The chain's CDR3 is CASSDMGPYNEQFF. In nucleotides, the CDR3 is TGTGCCAGCAGTGATATGGGCCCCTACAATGAGCAGTTCTTC.

The chain has TRBV10-3 and TRBJ1-1; D unclear. Germline CDR1 ENHRY, CDR2 SYGVKD. Trimming took 0 bases from V and 1 from J, leaving 9 bases between them. CDR3 length: 15 residues. This CDR3 reads CAISESGSPNTEAFF. DNA of the CDR3: TGTGCCATCAGTGAGTCTGGGAGCCCGAACACTGAAGCTTTCTTT.

V usage is TRBV6-6 and J usage is TRBJ2-7; 9 bases match TRBD1. After removal of 6 bases from V and 5 bases from J, the junction contained 8 bases not matched to a gene. The CDR3 is 14 residues long. Per the germline V gene, CDR1 is MNHNY and CDR2 is SVGAGI (reference sequence). In DNA, the CDR3 is TGTGCCAGCAGCTCCGGGACAGGGAACGACGAGCAGTACTTC. This codes for CASSSGTGNDEQYF.

The chain links TRBV18 to TRBJ2-5, with D perhaps matching TRBD2 (5 bases). V was cut by 6 bases and J by 1 base, with 12 bases left in between. This CDR3 is built from 14 residues. Germline values: CDR1 KGHSH, CDR2 LQKENI. The CDR3 here is CASSPAGIQETQYF. The CDR3 region has the DNA TGTGCCAGCTCCCCCGCCGGGATCCAAGAGACCCAGTACTTC. Looking up the rest from reference TRBV18 and TRBJ2-5 gives the full variable domain: NAGVMQNPRHLVRRRGQEARLRCSPMKGHSHVYWYRQLPEEGLKFMVYLQKENIIDESGMPKERFSAEFPKEGPSILRIQQVVRGDSAAYFCASSPAGIQETQYFGPGTRLLVL.

On this clone itself: Other DNA sequences in this specimen translate into the identical CDR3. CDR3 sequence reads: CASSRPGQGVSPLHF. The CDR3 DNA sequence: TGCGCCAGCAGCCGGCCGGGACAGGGTGTCTCACCCCTCCACTTT. The V call is TRBV4-1, the J call TRBJ1-6, with 9 bases identical to TRBD1. The V gene end was trimmed by 4 bases and the J gene end by 10 bases; junction bases not matched to a gene: 8. In germline, CDR1 is MGHRA, CDR2 YSYEKL. The CDR3 sequence is 15 residues long.

The genes are TRBV5-1 and TRBJ2-3; 8 bases fit TRBD1. The V gene end was trimmed by 6 bases and the J gene end by 2 bases; junction bases not matched to a gene: 8. This CDR3 spans 15 amino acids. Per germline, CDR1 SGHRS and CDR2 YFSETQ. The CDR3 here is CASTGTGPYTDTQYF. CDR3 nucleotides: TGCGCCAGCACAGGGACAGGACCATACACAGATACGCAGTATTTT. Variable domain in full (rest from reference TRBV5-1 and TRBJ2-3): KAGVTQTPRYLIKTRGQQVTLSCSPISGHRSVSWYQQTPGQGLQFLFEYFSETQRNKGNFPGRFSGRQFSNSRSEMNVSTLELGDSALYLCASTGTGPYTDTQYFGPGTRLTVL.

The chain has TRBV12-5 and TRBJ1-3, with D tentatively TRBD1 (6 bases). Trimming removed 0 bases from V and 4 bases from J, with 19 bases in between. Germline-derived CDR1 and CDR2 are LGHNT and FRNRAP. The CDR3 has 18 residues. The CDR3 region has the DNA TGTGCTAGTGGTTTGGTCAATATCGGACAGTTGACGGGAAACACCATATATTTT. It yields the protein CASGLVNIGQLTGNTIYF.

V is TRBV5-1 and J is TRBJ1-1, with D maybe TRBD1 (5 bases). The CDR3 contains 14 residues. V was shortened by 0 bases and J by 13 bases, with 19 bases between the two germline ends. The germline V gene encodes CDR1 SGHRS and CDR2 YFSETQ. The chain's CDR3 is CASSLGWLDSKGFF. The CDR3 DNA reads TGCGCCAGCAGCTTGGGTTGGCTAGACAGTAAGGGTTTCTTT.

The V call is TRBV5-1, the J call TRBJ2-5, with a possible D match to TRBD2 (7 bases). CDR1 SGHRS and CDR2 YFSETQ come from the germline V gene. CDR3 size: 13 residues. Trimming left V 2 bases short and J 5 bases short, with 10 bases between. CDR3 bases: TGCGCCAGCAGCTTTACGGGGGGCGAGACCCAGTACTTC. It specifies CASSFTGGETQYF.

This chain uses TRBV6-5 with TRBJ2-1; perhaps TRBD2 as D (7 bases). Germline V lookup: CDR1 MNHEY, CDR2 SVGAGI. CDR3 size: 16 residues. V lost 4 bases and J lost 6, with 19 bases in between. This CDR3 is CASSSSEGGGLNEQFF. In DNA form, the CDR3 reads TGTGCCAGCAGTTCCTCCGAGGGGGGGGGTCTCAATGAGCAGTTCTTC.

This chain links TRBV4-3 with TRBJ2-6; TRBD2 is a possible D gene (5 bases). The ends were cut back, 4 bases at V and 0 bases at J, with 13 bases in the middle. Germline CDR1 and CDR2: LGHNA and YSLEER. This CDR3 spans 17 amino acids. CDR3 nucleotides: TGCGCCAGCAGCCCCCGGGGAGTGATCTCTGGGGCCAACGTCCTGACTTTC. Its protein product is CASSPRGVISGANVLTF.

This chain joins TRBV5-4 and TRBJ1-1; no firm D call. V gave up 0 bases and J gave up 6 bases, with 15 bases separating them. The CDR3 runs 15 residues. Germline values: CDR1 SGHNT, CDR2 YYREEE (reference sequence). CDR3 residues: CASSLGQPLFAEAFF. CDR3 nucleotide sequence: TGTGCCAGCAGCTTGGGACAACCGCTTTTTGCTGAAGCTTTCTTT.

This CDR3 reads CASTGLAGGQETQYF. The CDR3 DNA sequence: TGTGCCAGCACAGGACTAGCGGGGGGCCAAGAGACCCAGTACTTC. This chain joins TRBV6-6 and TRBJ2-5; 14 positions agree with TRBD2. The CDR3 runs 15 residues. Germline assignment: CDR1 MNHNY and CDR2 SVGAGI (reference sequence). Trimming at V came to 7 bases and at J to 1 base, leaving 2 bases not matched to a gene.

CDR3 DNA sequence: TGCGCCAGCAGCTTGGCCTCCGGGACTAACTACAATGAGCAGTTCTTC. Protein sequence: CASSLASGTNYNEQFF. The chain is built from TRBV5-1 and TRBJ2-1, with 7 bases identical to TRBD2. Unmatched junction bases numbered 6, after V lost 0 bases and J lost 3 bases. CDR3 size: 16 residues. Germline V gene data show CDR1 as SGHRS and CDR2 as YFSETQ.

This chain links TRBV30 with TRBJ2-3; D is unclear. The CDR3 is 11 amino acids. From germline, CDR1 is GTSNPN and CDR2 SVGIG (reference sequence). The V gene lost 7 bases and the J gene lost 8 bases, with 13 bases spanning the gap. DNA for the CDR3: TGTGCCTCCGGAGTTCTCGGTACGCAGTATTTT. Encoded protein: CASGVLGTQYF.

The CDR3 is CASSMLGGGMETQYF. Here the CDR3 DNA reads TGTGCCAGTAGTATGCTAGGAGGTGGGATGGAGACCCAGTACTTC. V usage is TRBV19 and J usage is TRBJ2-5; D might be TRBD2 (5 bases). Germline assignment: CDR1 LNHDA and CDR2 SQIVND (reference sequence). The CDR3 spans 15 residues. V was trimmed by 3 bases and J by 5 bases, leaving 16 bases between them.

Points on this clone: Germline is not matched at one junction end, which may reflect a read error. The gene calls are TRBV7-7 and TRBJ2-5; 10 bases agree with TRBD2. Germline lookup yields CDR1 SSHAT and CDR2 FNYEAQ (reference sequence). The CDR3 has 15 residues. The CDR3: CASSFGSGGQETQYF. CDR3 DNA: TGTGCTAGCAGCTTTGGTAGCGGGGGGCAAGAGACCCAGTACTTC.

J is TRBJ2-5 and V is TRBV19, with D unclear. Germline V CDR1 and CDR2: LNHDA, SQIVND (reference sequence). This CDR3 is built from 12 residues. Trimming removed 5 bases from V and 5 bases from J, with 9 bases in between. CDR3 sequence: CASSSFGETQYF. The CDR3 nucleotides are TGTGCCAGTAGTTCTTTCGGGGAGACCCAGTACTTC.

V is TRBV5-6 and J is TRBJ1-2; TRBD1 might be the D (5 bases). V lost 3 bases and J 4 bases, leaving 10 bases between the germline ends. This CDR3 comprises 13 residues. Per the germline V gene, CDR1 is SGHDT and CDR2 is YYEEEE. The CDR3 nucleotides read TGTGCCAGCAGCTCGGAGGGACTCTATGGCTACACCTTC. As protein: CASSSEGLYGYTF. Supplemented by reference TRBV5-6 and TRBJ1-2, the full variable domain reads DAGVTQSPTHLIKTRGQQVTLRCSPKSGHDTVSWYQQALGQGPQFIFQYYEEEERQRGNFPDRFSGHQFPNYSSELNVNALLLGDSALYLCASSSEGLYGYTFGSGTRLTVV.